The next 27 T cell receptor beta chains were all read from a single sample in a study of regulatory T cells in long-lasting Graves disease. Described time point: newly diagnosed GD, antithyroid drugs for less than 3 months. Researchers made the TCR library from RNA that was extracted from PBMCs. Arm-PCR of CDR3 regions with iRepertoire HTBI primers generated TCR beta libraries. TCRdb itself ran the multiplex PCR reads through MiXCR, one entry per CDR3 protein. The sample has approximately 400,000 distinct CDR3 sequences, about 16% seen once; the top ten hold roughly a sixth. This sample also belongs to another study, concerning T cells in Graves' hyperthyroidism and ophthalmopathy.

This specimen consisted of peripheral blood mononuclear cells (PBMCs), obtained at new diagnosis, from a patient treated with antithyroid drugs. Receptors were obtained from a young woman with Graves disease.

The sample holds a few counts of this clonotype. This chain uses TRBV20-1 with TRBJ1-2; 7 bases match TRBD1. The germline CDR1 and CDR2 sequences are DFQATT and SNEGSKA (reference sequence). The ends lost 0 bases at V and 4 bases at J; junction bases unmatched: 2. The CDR3 extends over 13 amino acids. This CDR3 reads CSARDRDSYGYTF. In DNA, the CDR3 is TGCAGTGCTAGAGACCGGGACAGCTATGGCTACACCTTC.

The table lists this clonotype with many counts. The V call is TRBV18, the J call TRBJ2-2, with a possible D match to TRBD1 (5 bases). V was pared by 5 bases and J by 6 bases, with 13 bases between. Germline-derived CDR1 and CDR2 are KGHSH and LQKENI. The length of the CDR3 is 14 residues. CDR3 amino acids: CASSAQTVSGELFF. CDR3 bases: TGTGCCAGCTCAGCTCAGACAGTGTCCGGGGAGCTGTTTTTT.

This clonotype was observed at least ten times. This chain links TRBV7-2 with TRBJ2-7, with unresolved D. This CDR3 is 13 amino acids long. From germline, CDR1 is SGHTA and CDR2 FQGNSA. The V end lost 0 bases, the J end lost 4 bases, and 7 bases lay between the germline ends. This chain's CDR3 is CASSLAIIYEQYF. The CDR3 DNA reads as TGTGCCAGCAGCTTAGCGATAATATACGAGCAGTACTTC.

The V gene is TRBV3-1, the J gene TRBJ2-1; no clear D. There are 15 residues in the CDR3. The germline gives CDR1 LGHDT, CDR2 YNNKEL (reference sequence). V shed 0 bases and J shed 8 bases, with 14 bases lying between them. This CDR3 is CASSQDWQVRDEQFF. CDR3 sequence (DNA): TGTGCCAGCAGCCAAGATTGGCAGGTTCGGGATGAGCAGTTCTTC.

This clonotype was seen many times. The chain is built from TRBV6-5 and TRBJ1-2; 9 positions agree with TRBD1. Looked up from germline, CDR1 is MNHEY and CDR2 is SVGAGI. The CDR3 is made up of 15 amino acids. With 4 bases clipped from V and 6 bases from J, the junction kept 9 bases outside the gene matches. CDR3 amino acids: CASSSPGQGSHGYTF. CDR3 bases: TGTGCCAGCAGTTCCCCGGGACAGGGAAGTCATGGCTACACCTTC.

This clonotype came up many times. The V and J genes are TRBV4-1 and TRBJ2-7; unclear D gene. CDR3 size: 13 residues. V lost 2 bases to trimming and J lost 7 bases, with 12 bases between them. The germline V gene has CDR1 MGHRA and CDR2 YSYEKL. CDR3 sequence reads: CASSQPPTWEQYF. In DNA, the CDR3 is TGCGCCAGCAGCCAACCCCCCACGTGGGAGCAGTACTTC.

This clonotype showed up many times. This CDR3 reads CASSEVVGKTKNIQYF. CDR3 bases: TGTGCCAGCAGTGAGGTTGTCGGGAAAACCAAAAACATTCAGTACTTC. This chain uses TRBV2 with TRBJ2-4; D is possibly TRBD2 (5 bases). V was cut by 3 bases and J by 2 bases, with 14 bases left in between. Germline V gene sequence: CDR1 SNHLY, CDR2 FYNNEI. The length of the CDR3 is 16 residues. The variable domain in full, completed from reference TRBV2 and TRBJ2-4, reads EPEVTQTPSHQVTQMGQEVILRCVPISNHLYFYWYRQILGQKVEFLVSFYNNEISEKSEIFDDQFSVERPDGSNFTLKIRSTKLEDSAMYFCASSEVVGKTKNIQYFGAGTRLSVL.

This clonotype appeared many times. The chain couples TRBV7-3 to TRBJ2-7, with no clear D. The V end was cut by 7 bases, the J end by 0 bases, with 13 bases between. The germline gives CDR1 SGHTA, CDR2 FQGTGA. The CDR3 extends over 14 amino acids. CDR3 in DNA: TGTGCCAGCATCGTCAAACTGCACTCCTACGAGCAGTACTTC. It specifies CASIVKLHSYEQYF.

Many counts were recorded for this clonotype. The chain recombines TRBV20-1 with TRBJ2-1, with TRBD2 identical over 8 bases. Germline CDR1 and CDR2: DFQATT and SNEGSKA (reference sequence). V lost 3 bases to trimming and J lost 9 bases; unmatched junction nucleotides: 7. CDR3 size: 13 residues. The CDR3 DNA reads as TGCAGTGCTAGCGGGAGGGCCGACGGTGAGCAGTTCTTC. Its protein product is CSASGRADGEQFF.

In this sample, this clonotype turned up many times. The chain employs TRBV7-3 and TRBJ2-3; D is ambiguous. The CDR3 sequence is 14 residues long. The V end was cut by 5 bases, the J end by 1 base, with 10 bases between. Germline V CDR1 and CDR2: SGHTA, FQGTGA. Here the CDR3 reads CASSVTGGTDTQYF. The CDR3 DNA follows: TGTGCCAGCAGCGTGACTGGAGGCACAGATACGCAGTATTTT. Complete variable domain (other parts from reference TRBV7-3 and TRBJ2-3): GAGVSQTPSNKVTEKGKYVELRCDPISGHTALYWYRQSLGQGPEFLIYFQGTGAADDSGLPNDRFFAVRPEGSVSTLKIQRTERGDSAVYLCASSVTGGTDTQYFGPGTRLTVL.

In this sample, this clonotype turned up many times. This sequence joins TRBV24-1 and TRBJ2-7; D remains ambiguous. This CDR3 is built from 15 residues. Trimming took off 2 bases at V and 1 base at J, with 11 bases between the two ends. CDR1 and CDR2 from the germline V gene are KGHDR and SFDVKD. The CDR3 coding sequence is TGTGCCACCAGTGATTATCGAGAAGTATCCTACGAGCAGTACTTC. Translating gives CATSDYREVSYEQYF.

In its sample, this clonotype was seen a few times. This chain connects TRBV18 to TRBJ2-1; D is perhaps TRBD2 (5 bases). V shed 3 bases and J shed 3 bases, with 15 bases lying between them. The CDR3 sequence is 16 residues long. Germline assignment: CDR1 KGHSH and CDR2 LQKENI. The CDR3 loop is CASSPREGINYNEQFF. The CDR3 region has the DNA TGTGCCAGCTCACCTCGCGAGGGAATTAACTACAATGAGCAGTTCTTC.

A note on this clonotype: Just one base apart from a much larger clone, this may be a read error. The chain couples TRBV2 to TRBJ1-6; no definite D call. Germline-derived CDR1 and CDR2 are SNHLY and FYNNEI. V was trimmed by 4 bases and J by 5 bases, leaving 15 bases between them. The CDR3 has 16 residues. CDR3 loop: CASSVRGGRDNSPLHF. CDR3 in DNA: TGTGCCAGCAGTGTCCGCGGAGGCCGAGATAATTCACCCCTCCACTTT. Full variable domain (rest looked up from reference TRBV2 and TRBJ1-6): EPEVTQTPSHQVTQMGQEVILRCVPISNHLYFYWYRQILGQKVEFLVSFYNNEISEKSEIFDDQFSVERPDGSNFTLKIRSTKLEDSAMYFCASSVRGGRDNSPLHFGNGTRLTVT.

This clonotype was seen only a few times. The junction departs from the called germline gene at one end, perhaps through a read error. The J gene is TRBJ2-7, the V gene TRBV5-1; D possibly corresponds to TRBD2 (6 bases). Germline loops: CDR1 SGHRS, CDR2 YFSETQ. This CDR3 has 13 amino acids. CDR3 region: CASSTNGGFEQYF. DNA for the CDR3: TGTGCCAGCAGCACCAATGGGGGGTTCGAGCAGTACTTC.

The V call is TRBV24-1, the J call TRBJ2-1; 11 positions match TRBD1. With 5 bases clipped from V and 6 bases from J, the junction kept 8 bases outside the gene matches. The germline CDR1 and CDR2 sequences are KGHDR and SFDVKD. The CDR3 has 16 residues. DNA of the CDR3: TGTGCCACCAGTGCTCCCGGGACAGGGGGATTCAATGAGCAGTTCTTC. Its translation: CATSAPGTGGFNEQFF.

The rearrangement joins TRBV19 to TRBJ2-7; 10 bases are a match to TRBD2. Trimming at V came to 5 bases and at J to 7 bases, leaving 5 bases not matched to a gene. The CDR3 is 13 residues long. The germline V gene encodes CDR1 LNHDA and CDR2 SQIVND (reference sequence). CDR3 loop: CASSSSGSEEQYF. The CDR3 DNA follows: TGTGCCAGTAGTTCTAGCGGGAGTGAGGAGCAGTACTTC. The full variable domain, in which reference TRBV19 and TRBJ2-7 provide the parts outside the CDR3, is DGGITQSPKYLFRKEGQNVTLSCEQNLNHDAMYWYRQDPGQGLRLIYYSQIVNDFQKGDIAEGYSVSREKKESFPLTVTSAQKNPTAFYLCASSSSGSEEQYFGPGTRLTVT.

This clonotype appeared many times. V and J are TRBV20-1 and TRBJ1-3; D gene uncertain. Germline V CDR1 and CDR2: DFQATT, SNEGSKA (reference sequence). This CDR3 region has 15 residues. The V end was cut by 5 bases, the J end by 0 bases, with 14 bases between. The CDR3 nucleotides are TGCAGTGCTCTTAATGACCCCGGCTCTGGAAACACCATATATTTT. Protein product: CSALNDPGSGNTIYF.

The chain couples TRBV7-8 to TRBJ1-2; 7 bases fit TRBD1. V dropped 5 bases and J dropped 4; count of bases not matched to a gene: 13. The CDR3 is 16 residues long. Germline CDR1 and CDR2: SGHVS and FQNEAQ. The CDR3, as DNA: TGTGCCAGCAGCCCCAAATCGGGACAGTTAATCTATGGCTACACCTTC. Translating gives CASSPKSGQLIYGYTF. Filled out from reference TRBV7-8 and TRBJ1-2, the complete variable domain reads GAGVSQSPRYKVAKRGQDVALRCDPISGHVSLFWYQQALGQGPEFLTYFQNEAQLDKSGLPSDRFFAERPEGSVSTLKIQRTQQEDSAVYLCASSPKSGQLIYGYTFGSGTRLTVV.

This clonotype was counted ten times or more. The chain links TRBV19 to TRBJ2-1; maybe TRBD1 (5 bases). CDR1 and CDR2 (germline): LNHDA, SQIVND (reference sequence). The CDR3 has 16 residues. Trimming cost V 2 bases and J 4 bases, with 15 bases left between them. The CDR3: CASSIFGQGRYNEQFF. DNA for the CDR3: TGTGCCAGTAGTATATTTGGGCAGGGTAGGTACAATGAGCAGTTCTTC. Full variable domain (rest looked up from reference TRBV19 and TRBJ2-1): DGGITQSPKYLFRKEGQNVTLSCEQNLNHDAMYWYRQDPGQGLRLIYYSQIVNDFQKGDIAEGYSVSREKKESFPLTVTSAQKNPTAFYLCASSIFGQGRYNEQFFGPGTRLTVL.

This clonotype was observed many times. This chain links TRBV2 with TRBJ2-7, with unresolved D. Per the germline V gene, CDR1 is SNHLY and CDR2 is FYNNEI. Trimming left V 0 bases short and J 3 bases short, with 0 bases between. This CDR3 region has 11 residues. The CDR3 protein is CASSEAYEQYF. In DNA, the CDR3 is TGTGCCAGCAGTGAAGCCTACGAGCAGTACTTC.

This clonotype was seen ten or more times. The chain uses TRBV6-9 and TRBJ2-5; D not resolved. Deletions cut 2 bases from V and 7 bases from J, with 5 bases between. Germline loops: CDR1 MNHGY, CDR2 SVAAGI. CDR3 length: 11 amino acids. The CDR3 nucleotides are TGTGCCAGCAGTTATATAGGGACCCAGTACTTC. It encodes CASSYIGTQYF.

This clonotype occurred many times. J is TRBJ1-1 and V is TRBV3-1; possible D gene TRBD1, 6 bases. Looked up from germline, CDR1 is LGHDT and CDR2 is YNNKEL (reference sequence). The CDR3 extends over 15 amino acids. V dropped 4 bases and J dropped 1 base, with 13 bases sitting between them. In nucleotides, the CDR3 is TGTGCCAGCAGCCCTTCGGACAGATCGAACACTGAAGCTTTCTTT. Protein: CASSPSDRSNTEAFF.

This clonotype was picked up many times. The genes are TRBV11-2 and TRBJ2-5, with 7 bases lining up with TRBD2. The germline V gene encodes CDR1 SGHAT and CDR2 FQNNGV. The CDR3 sequence is 20 residues long. V shed 5 bases, J shed 4 bases, and the junction held 25 bases outside the gene matches. CDR3 DNA: TGTGCCAGCAGCCCCCCGCCCGGGGGGTTAGGGCGCGGGGTAGGAGAGACCCAGTACTTC. Residues: CASSPPPGGLGRGVGETQYF.

The chain is built from TRBV5-4 and TRBJ1-5, with D unresolved. Germline V gives CDR1 SGHNT, CDR2 YYREEE (reference sequence). V shed 0 bases and J shed 5 bases, with 9 bases lying between them. This CDR3 contains 14 residues. CDR3 loop: CASSLEPNDQPQHF. In nucleotides, the CDR3 is TGTGCCAGCAGCTTGGAGCCAAATGATCAGCCCCAGCATTTT.

This clonotype showed up just a few times. The chain recombines TRBV7-3 with TRBJ1-3, with D unclear. V was pared by 5 bases and J by 4 bases, with 9 bases between. The CDR3 has 13 residues. Germline V gene sequence: CDR1 SGHTA, CDR2 FQGTGA. For the CDR3, the DNA is TGTGCCAGCAGCCCGGAGCCAGGAAACACCATATATTTT. Its protein is CASSPEPGNTIYF.

This clonotype turned up a few times. This chain connects TRBV4-2 to TRBJ2-7, with 11 bases matching TRBD2. The CDR3 is 14 residues long. In germline, CDR1 is LGHNA, CDR2 YNFKEQ. Unmatched junction bases numbered 11, after V lost 11 bases and J lost 5 bases. The CDR3 sequence is CARSGRAAENEQYF. The DNA for the CDR3 is TGTGCCCGTAGCGGGAGGGCCGCGGAGAACGAGCAGTACTTC.

This clonotype was detected a few times. The rearrangement uses TRBV6-8 and TRBJ2-3; 7 positions agree with TRBD2. CDR3 length: 15 amino acids. Unmatched junction bases numbered 10, after V lost 4 bases and J lost 6 bases. Looked up from germline, CDR1 is MNHGY and CDR2 is SAAAGT. The CDR3 nucleotides read TGTGCCAGCAGTTCGTTCGCGGGGGTTTCGGATACGCAGTATTTT. Amino acid sequence: CASSSFAGVSDTQYF.